Below are 8 T cell receptor beta chains sequenced from a single sample in a study of cytomegalovirus exposure and HLA in healthy donors. The PCR used 60 Vbeta and 13 Jbeta primers. Clones were read by immunoSEQ multiplex PCR, and TCRdb kept only the in-frame ones, dropping some. The sample lists about 120,000 clones; roughly 63% were seen once. The sample comprised PBMCs. The receptors derive from a man aged 40-49 years in good health and CMV-seropositive.

Only a few counts were recorded for this clone. The chain carries TRBV4-2 and TRBJ2-3; 11 positions match TRBD2. The ends lost 3 bases at V and 3 bases at J; junction bases unmatched: 2. The CDR3 sequence is 15 residues long. Germline V lookup: CDR1 LGHNA, CDR2 YNFKEQ. This chain's CDR3 is CASSHSGGATDTQYF. DNA for the CDR3: TGTGCCAGCAGCCATAGCGGGGGGGCAACAGATACGCAGTATTTT.

The V gene is TRBV30, the J gene TRBJ1-5; no reliable D call. V was trimmed by 2 bases and J by 7 bases, leaving 12 bases between them. The germline V gene has CDR1 GTSNPN and CDR2 SVGIG (reference sequence). This CDR3 comprises 13 residues. The CDR3 sequence: CAWSSGEGQPQHF. The CDR3 DNA is TGTGCCTGGAGTTCTGGAGAAGGACAGCCCCAGCATTTT.

The J gene is TRBJ2-7, the V gene TRBV19, with D tentatively TRBD2 (5 bases). CDR3 length: 15 residues. Germline lookup yields CDR1 LNHDA and CDR2 SQIVND (reference sequence). With 1 base removed from V and 2 bases from J, the gap between germline ends came to 12 bases. The CDR3 DNA is TGTGCCAGTAGTATAGCCCCAACTAGAGCCTACGAGCAGTACTTC. This encodes CASSIAPTRAYEQYF.

This clone was detected only a few times. The V call is TRBV6-6, the J call TRBJ2-1, with 12 nucleotides matching TRBD2. Germline V gene lookup returns CDR1 MNHNY and CDR2 SVGAGI (reference sequence). J gave up 7 bases and V 7 bases, and 5 bases lay outside the gene matches. This CDR3 contains 14 residues. This CDR3 reads CASKRGTSGNEQFF. The CDR3 nucleotides are TGTGCCAGCAAAAGGGGGACTAGCGGGAATGAGCAGTTCTTC.

The chain combines TRBV18 with TRBJ2-5; D call uncertain. Germline-derived CDR1 and CDR2 are KGHSH and LQKENI. The CDR3 is made up of 15 amino acids. V was trimmed by 0 bases and J by 2 bases, leaving 10 bases between them. The CDR3 loop reads CASSPPGRIQETQYF. CDR3 coding DNA: TGTGCCAGCTCACCACCGGGCCGCATACAAGAGACCCAGTACTTC.

The chain links TRBV5-1 to TRBJ1-2, with TRBD1 as a possible D gene (5 bases). V lost 0 bases and J lost 3, with 9 bases in between. From germline, CDR1 is SGHRS and CDR2 YFSETQ. CDR3 length equals 14 residues. CDR3: CASSLGGRDYGYTF. In DNA form, the CDR3 reads TGCGCCAGCAGCTTGGGGGGCAGGGACTATGGCTACACCTTC.

This sequence joins TRBV13 and TRBJ2-7; D uncertain. The V gene lost 4 bases and the J gene lost 2 bases, with 12 bases spanning the gap. Germline V gene data show CDR1 as PRHDT and CDR2 as FYEKMQ (reference sequence). This CDR3 region has 14 residues. CDR3 in amino acids: CASSSLDIAYEQYF. In nucleotides, the CDR3 is TGTGCCAGCAGCTCTTTAGACATAGCCTACGAGCAGTACTTC.

This clone was picked up a small number of times. The chain links TRBV25-1 to TRBJ1-5, with TRBD1 matching over 7 bases. Germline V CDR1 and CDR2: MGHDK, SYGVNS. The V gene end was trimmed by 1 base and the J gene end by 7 bases; junction bases not matched to a gene: 10. This CDR3 is built from 16 residues. The DNA of the CDR3 is TGTGCCAGCAGTGAATTAGGAGGGGGCGCGGGGCAGCCCCAGCATTTT. This sequence encodes CASSELGGGAGQPQHF.